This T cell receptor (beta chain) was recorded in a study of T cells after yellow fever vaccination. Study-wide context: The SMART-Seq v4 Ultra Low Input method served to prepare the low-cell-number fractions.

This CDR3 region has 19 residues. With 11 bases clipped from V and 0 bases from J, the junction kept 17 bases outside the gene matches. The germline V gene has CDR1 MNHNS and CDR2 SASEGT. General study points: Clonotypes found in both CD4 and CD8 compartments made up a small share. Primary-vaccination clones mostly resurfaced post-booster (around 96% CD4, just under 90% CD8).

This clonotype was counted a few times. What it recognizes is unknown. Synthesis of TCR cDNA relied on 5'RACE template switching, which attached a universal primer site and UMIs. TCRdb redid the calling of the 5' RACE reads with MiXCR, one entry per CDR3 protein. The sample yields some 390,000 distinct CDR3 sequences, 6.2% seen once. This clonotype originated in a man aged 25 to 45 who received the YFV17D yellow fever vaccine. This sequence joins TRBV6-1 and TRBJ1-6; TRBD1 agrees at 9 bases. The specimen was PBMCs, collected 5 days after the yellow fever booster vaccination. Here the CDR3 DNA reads TGTGCCTCCTCCCTGGGACAGGGAGGGTGGTACTCCTATAATTCACCCCTCCACTTT. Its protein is CASSLGQGGWYSYNSPLHF.